A selection of T cell receptor beta chains follows, all from one sample in a study of blood T cell repertoires in COVID-19. Clones were read by immunoSEQ multiplex PCR, and TCRdb kept only the in-frame ones, dropping some. The data contain some 300,000 clones, roughly 90% of them singletons. Sequencing used peripheral blood. All receptors come from a man aged 18 to 29 with active or convalescent COVID-19. CDR3s include the opening cysteine and the closing phenylalanine or tryptophan. The order of the fields is J gene, V gene, clone size, D gene, CDR3 DNA, CDR3 protein. A D gene is named only where the DNA matches it firmly. Part of the rows lack a size; the others show once, few, many or a class for expanded clones.

j_call: TRBJ1-2
v_call: TRBV25-1
clone_size: .
d_call: .
cdr3_nt: TGTGCCAGCAGTGGATCCTACGACAGACTCTATGGCTACACCTTC
cdr3_aa: CASSGSYDRLYGYTF

j_call: TRBJ1-6
v_call: TRBV5-1
clone_size: .
d_call: TRBD1
cdr3_nt: TGCGCCAGCAGCTGGACAGGGTCTAATTCACCCCTCCACTTT
cdr3_aa: CASSWTGSNSPLHF

j_call: TRBJ1-5
v_call: TRBV19
clone_size: .
d_call: TRBD1
cdr3_nt: TGTGCCAGCGATCAACAGGGGGCTTGGAATCAGCCCCAGCATTTT
cdr3_aa: CASDQQGAWNQPQHF

j_call: TRBJ1-4
v_call: TRBV28
clone_size: .
d_call: TRBD1
cdr3_nt: TGTGCCAGCAGGCGCTCGGGACAGGGAGGGGAAAAACTGTTTTTT
cdr3_aa: CASRRSGQGGEKLFF

j_call: TRBJ2-3
v_call: TRBV29-1
clone_size: .
d_call: TRBD1
cdr3_nt: TGCAGCGTTGATCCGACAGGGGGCACAGATACGCAGTATTTT
cdr3_aa: CSVDPTGGTDTQYF

j_call: TRBJ2-7
v_call: TRBV7-9
clone_size: .
d_call: .
cdr3_nt: TGTGCCAGCAGCCACCTTACACCGTACGAGCAGTACTTC
cdr3_aa: CASSHLTPYEQYF

j_call: TRBJ2-7
v_call: TRBV12-5
clone_size: .
d_call: TRBD1
cdr3_nt: TGTGCTAGTGGGAAACAACCGGGACAGGGATCCTACGAGCAGTACTTC
cdr3_aa: CASGKQPGQGSYEQYF

j_call: TRBJ1-5
v_call: TRBV4-2
clone_size: .
d_call: TRBD1
cdr3_nt: TGTGCCAGCAGCCAAGATTTGACAGGGGACCAGCCCCAGCATTTT
cdr3_aa: CASSQDLTGDQPQHF

j_call: TRBJ2-1
v_call: TRBV7-2
clone_size: .
d_call: TRBD2
cdr3_nt: TGTGCCAGCAGCTCCGGGGGAGCGGGGGGATACAATGAGCAGTTCTTC
cdr3_aa: CASSSGGAGGYNEQFF

j_call: TRBJ2-1
v_call: TRBV10-2
clone_size: .
d_call: .
cdr3_nt: TGCGCCAGCAGTGAGTGGGGGCTGAATGAGCAGTTCTTC
cdr3_aa: CASSEWGLNEQFF

j_call: TRBJ2-1
v_call: TRBV18
clone_size: .
d_call: TRBD2
cdr3_nt: TGTGCCAGCTCACCACCGAAGGGGGGCGGGAGGCGAATCAACAATGAGCAGTTCTTC
cdr3_aa: CASSPPKGGGRRINNEQFF

j_call: TRBJ2-7
v_call: TRBV11-2
clone_size: few
d_call: TRBD2
cdr3_nt: TGTGCCAGCAGCCTCGAAATAGCGGGATACGAGCAGTACTTC
cdr3_aa: CASSLEIAGYEQYF

j_call: TRBJ2-7
v_call: TRBV11-2
clone_size: .
d_call: TRBD2
cdr3_nt: TGTGCCAGCAGCCAGAGCGGGGGGGCTTTCTACGAGCAGTACTTC
cdr3_aa: CASSQSGGAFYEQYF

j_call: TRBJ1-1
v_call: TRBV5-4
clone_size: .
d_call: .
cdr3_nt: TGTGCCAGCAGCTTTCTGTCGTGGGGAGGCGCGAACACTGAAGCTTTCTTT
cdr3_aa: CASSFLSWGGANTEAFF

j_call: TRBJ1-2
v_call: TRBV16
clone_size: .
d_call: .
cdr3_nt: TGTGCCAGCAGCCAATCGAACAGCTATGGCTACACCTTC
cdr3_aa: CASSQSNSYGYTF

j_call: TRBJ1-2
v_call: TRBV2
clone_size: .
d_call: .
cdr3_nt: TGTGCCAGCAGGATCCGGACAGCCTATGGCTACACCTTC
cdr3_aa: CASRIRTAYGYTF

j_call: TRBJ1-4
v_call: TRBV6-5
clone_size: few
d_call: .
cdr3_nt: TGTGCCAGCAAAAAGGGGGGGGGCCTTAATGAAAAACTGTTTTTT
cdr3_aa: CASKKGGGLNEKLFF

j_call: TRBJ1-1
v_call: TRBV2
clone_size: .
d_call: .
cdr3_nt: TGTGCCAGTAGCTCGGGGGTAGGAGCTGAAGCTTTCTTT
cdr3_aa: CASSSGVGAEAFF